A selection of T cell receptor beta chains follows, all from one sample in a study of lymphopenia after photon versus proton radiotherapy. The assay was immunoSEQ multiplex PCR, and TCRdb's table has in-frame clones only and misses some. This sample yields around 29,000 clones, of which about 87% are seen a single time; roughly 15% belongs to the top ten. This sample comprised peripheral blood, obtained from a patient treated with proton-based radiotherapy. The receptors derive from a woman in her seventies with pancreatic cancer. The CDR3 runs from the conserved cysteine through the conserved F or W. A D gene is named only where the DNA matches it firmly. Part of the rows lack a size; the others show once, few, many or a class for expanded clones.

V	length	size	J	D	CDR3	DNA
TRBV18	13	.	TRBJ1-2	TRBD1	CASSADRGFGYTF	TGTGCCAGCTCAGCCGACAGGGGGTTTGGCTACACCTTC
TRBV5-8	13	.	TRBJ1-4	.	CASSSPGYKKLFF	TGTGCCAGCAGCTCTCCGGGGTATAAAAAACTGTTTTTT
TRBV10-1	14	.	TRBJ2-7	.	CASSRRMEFYEQYF	TGCGCCAGCAGCCGCCGGATGGAATTCTACGAGCAGTACTTC
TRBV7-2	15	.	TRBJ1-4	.	CASARQTATNEKLFF	TGTGCCAGCGCCAGGCAGACAGCAACTAATGAAAAACTGTTTTTT
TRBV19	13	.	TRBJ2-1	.	CASSPGIGNEQFF	TGTGCCAGTAGTCCAGGGATCGGCAATGAGCAGTTCTTC
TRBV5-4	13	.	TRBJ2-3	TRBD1	CASSIDREDTQYF	TGTGCCAGCAGCATCGACAGGGAAGATACGCAGTATTTT
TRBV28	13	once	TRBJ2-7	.	CASLLTPRGEQYF	TGTGCCAGCCTCTTGACCCCCCGTGGGGAGCAGTACTTC
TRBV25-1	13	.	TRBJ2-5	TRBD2	CASSVAGQETQYF	TGTGCCAGCAGTGTAGCGGGACAAGAGACCCAGTACTTC
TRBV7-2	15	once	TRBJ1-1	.	CASSLGPGINTEAFF	TGTGCCAGCAGCTTAGGCCCAGGGATAAACACTGAAGCTTTCTTT
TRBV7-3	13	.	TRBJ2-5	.	CASSLSGQETQYF	TGTGCCAGCAGTCTCAGCGGCCAAGAGACCCAGTACTTC
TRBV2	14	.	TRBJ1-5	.	CASTQTVVNQPQHF	TGTGCCAGCACCCAGACAGTGGTCAATCAGCCCCAGCATTTT
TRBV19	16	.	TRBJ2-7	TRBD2	CASRPSGTSPLSEQYF	TGTGCCAGTAGGCCATCCGGGACTAGCCCCTTGAGCGAGCAGTACTTC
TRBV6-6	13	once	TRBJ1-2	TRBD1	CASTPGQLNGYTF	TGTGCCAGCACCCCGGGACAGCTTAATGGCTACACCTTC
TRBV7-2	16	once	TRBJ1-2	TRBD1	CASSRPGTGSNYGYTF	TGTGCCAGCAGCCGTCCCGGGACAGGTTCTAACTATGGCTACACCTTC
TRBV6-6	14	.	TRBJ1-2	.	CASSYSTENYGYTF	TGTGCCAGCAGTTACTCCACTGAGAACTATGGCTACACCTTC
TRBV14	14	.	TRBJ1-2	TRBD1	CASSQLDRVNGYTF	TGTGCCAGCAGCCAACTGGACAGGGTGAATGGCTACACCTTC
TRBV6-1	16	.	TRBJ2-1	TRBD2	CASSVQGTRGSNEQFF	TGTGCCAGCAGTGTTCAGGGGACTAGGGGTTCCAATGAGCAGTTCTTC